This T cell receptor (beta chain) was obtained from a study of cytomegalovirus exposure and HLA in healthy donors. Turning to this clone: Antigen unknown.

With 60 Vbeta and 13 Jbeta primers, the PCR was carried out. Libraries were prepared by immunoSEQ multiplex PCR; TCRdb keeps only in-frame clonotypes and omits some of them. The sample includes just over 150,000 clones, about 85% of them seen just once. Findings and caveats of the study: Presence/absence results assume similar sequencing depth per donor, which may not hold.

With V trimmed by 7 bases and J by 6 bases, 7 bases remained unmatched. This CDR3 is 13 amino acids long. CDR1 is MGHDK and CDR2 is SYGVNS in the germline V gene. The TCR originated in a male donor in good health and CMV-seropositive. Source material: PBMCs. This chain uses TRBV25-1 with TRBJ2-7; 9 bases agree with TRBD1. CDR3 coding DNA: TGTGCCAGCAATGACAGGGGGATTTCCGAGCAGTACTTC. This codes for CASNDRGISEQYF.